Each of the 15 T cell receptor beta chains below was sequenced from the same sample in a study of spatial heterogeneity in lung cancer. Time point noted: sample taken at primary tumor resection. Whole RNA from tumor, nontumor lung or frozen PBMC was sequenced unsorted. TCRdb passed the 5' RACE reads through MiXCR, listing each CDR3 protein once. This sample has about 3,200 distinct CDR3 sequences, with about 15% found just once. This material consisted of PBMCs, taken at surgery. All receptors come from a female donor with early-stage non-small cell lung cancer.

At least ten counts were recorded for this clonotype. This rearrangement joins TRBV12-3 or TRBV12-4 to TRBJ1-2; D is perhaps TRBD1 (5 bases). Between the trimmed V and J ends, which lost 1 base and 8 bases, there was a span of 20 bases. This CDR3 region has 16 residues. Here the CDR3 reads CASSLENSGRINGYTF. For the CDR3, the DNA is TGTGCCAGCAGTTTAGAGAACTCGGGACGAATTAACGGCTACACCTTC.

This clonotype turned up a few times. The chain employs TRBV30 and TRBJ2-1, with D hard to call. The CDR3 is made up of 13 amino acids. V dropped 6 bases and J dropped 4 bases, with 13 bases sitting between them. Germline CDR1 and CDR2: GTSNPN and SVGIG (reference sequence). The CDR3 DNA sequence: TGTGCCTGCAAGAATCTTGGTTACAATGAGCAGTTCTTC. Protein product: CACKNLGYNEQFF.

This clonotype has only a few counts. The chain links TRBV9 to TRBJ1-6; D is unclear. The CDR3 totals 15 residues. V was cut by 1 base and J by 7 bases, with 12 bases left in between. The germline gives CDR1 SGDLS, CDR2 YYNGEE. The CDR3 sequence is CASSVQAGYNSPLHF. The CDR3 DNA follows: TGTGCCAGCAGCGTACAGGCAGGCTACAATTCACCCCTCCACTTT.

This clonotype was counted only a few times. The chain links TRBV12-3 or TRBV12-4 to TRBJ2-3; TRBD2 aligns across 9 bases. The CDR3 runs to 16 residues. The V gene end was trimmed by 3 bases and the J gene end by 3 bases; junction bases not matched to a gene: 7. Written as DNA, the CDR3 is TGTGCCAGCAGTTTTGGGCTAGCGGGAATGACAGATACGCAGTATTTT. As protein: CASSFGLAGMTDTQYF.

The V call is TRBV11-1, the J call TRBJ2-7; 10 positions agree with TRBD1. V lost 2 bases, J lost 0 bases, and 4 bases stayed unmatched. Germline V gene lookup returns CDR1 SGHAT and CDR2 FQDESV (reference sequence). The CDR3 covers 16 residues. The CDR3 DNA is TGTGCCAGCAGCTTATTGGGACAGGGGCCCTCCTACGAGCAGTACTTC. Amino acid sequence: CASSLLGQGPSYEQYF.

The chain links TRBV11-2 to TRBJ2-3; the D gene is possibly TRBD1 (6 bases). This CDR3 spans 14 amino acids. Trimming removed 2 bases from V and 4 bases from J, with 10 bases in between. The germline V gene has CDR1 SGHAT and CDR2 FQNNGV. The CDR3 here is CASSLNTGPDTQYF. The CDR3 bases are TGTGCCAGCAGCTTAAACACAGGGCCAGATACGCAGTATTTT.

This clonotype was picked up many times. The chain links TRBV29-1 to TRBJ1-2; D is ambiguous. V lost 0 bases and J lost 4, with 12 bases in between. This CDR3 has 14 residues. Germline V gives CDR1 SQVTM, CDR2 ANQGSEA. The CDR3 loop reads CSVEDPGRTYGYTF. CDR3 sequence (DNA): TGCAGCGTTGAAGATCCCGGTCGTACCTATGGCTACACCTTC.

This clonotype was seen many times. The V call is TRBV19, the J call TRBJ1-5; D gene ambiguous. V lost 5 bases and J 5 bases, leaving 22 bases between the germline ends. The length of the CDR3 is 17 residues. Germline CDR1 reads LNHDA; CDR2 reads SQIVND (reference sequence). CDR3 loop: CASSGPWIIGSDQPQHF. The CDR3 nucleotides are TGTGCCAGTAGTGGCCCGTGGATTATAGGGTCGGATCAGCCCCAGCATTTT.

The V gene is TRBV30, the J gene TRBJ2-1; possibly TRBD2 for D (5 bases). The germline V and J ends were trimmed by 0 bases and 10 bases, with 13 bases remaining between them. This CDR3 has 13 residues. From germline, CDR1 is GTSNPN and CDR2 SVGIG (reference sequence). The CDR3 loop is CAWSVLDLGEQFF. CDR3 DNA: TGTGCCTGGAGTGTACTAGATCTAGGGGAGCAGTTCTTC. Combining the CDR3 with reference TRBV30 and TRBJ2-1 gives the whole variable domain SQTIHQWPATLVQPVGSPLSLECTVEGTSNPNLYWYRQAAGRGLQLLFYSVGIGQISSEVPQNLSASRPQDRQFILSSKKLLLSDSGFYLCAWSVLDLGEQFFGPGTRLTVL.

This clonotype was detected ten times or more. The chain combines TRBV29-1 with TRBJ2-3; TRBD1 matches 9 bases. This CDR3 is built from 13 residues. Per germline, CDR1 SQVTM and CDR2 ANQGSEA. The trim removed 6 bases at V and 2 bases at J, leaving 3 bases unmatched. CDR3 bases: TGCAGCGTGAACAGGGGGCCCACAGATACGCAGTATTTT. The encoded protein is CSVNRGPTDTQYF.

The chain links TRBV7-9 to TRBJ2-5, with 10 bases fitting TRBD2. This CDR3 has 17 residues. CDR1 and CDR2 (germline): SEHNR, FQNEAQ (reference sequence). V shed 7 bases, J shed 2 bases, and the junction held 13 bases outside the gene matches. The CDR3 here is CASIPPGTSALQETQYF. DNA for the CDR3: TGTGCCAGCATCCCCCCCGGGACTAGCGCCCTTCAAGAGACCCAGTACTTC.

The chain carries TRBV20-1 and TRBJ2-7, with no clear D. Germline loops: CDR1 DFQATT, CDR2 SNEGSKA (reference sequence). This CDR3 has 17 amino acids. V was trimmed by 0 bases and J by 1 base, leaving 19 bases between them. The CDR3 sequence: CSARDRDRHRRSYEQYF. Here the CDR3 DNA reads TGCAGTGCTAGAGATCGAGACCGACACCGGAGATCCTACGAGCAGTACTTC.

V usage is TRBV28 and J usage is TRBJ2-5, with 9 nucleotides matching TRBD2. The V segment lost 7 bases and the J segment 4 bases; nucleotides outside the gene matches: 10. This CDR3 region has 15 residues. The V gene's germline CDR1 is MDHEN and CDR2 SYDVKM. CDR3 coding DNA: TGTGCCAGCACCCCGGGACTAGCTGGACGAGAGACCCAGTACTTC. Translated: CASTPGLAGRETQYF.

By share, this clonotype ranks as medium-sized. In DNA form, the CDR3 reads TGTGCCAGCTCCCAAGGACAGGGAGAAGCCAATGAGCAGTTCTTC. Protein: CASSQGQGEANEQFF. V is TRBV18 and J is TRBJ2-1, with TRBD1 identical over 8 bases. Germline trimming cut 6 bases from V and 6 bases from J; bases unmatched to any gene: 10. CDR1 and CDR2 from the germline V gene are KGHSH and LQKENI. The CDR3 is 15 amino acids.

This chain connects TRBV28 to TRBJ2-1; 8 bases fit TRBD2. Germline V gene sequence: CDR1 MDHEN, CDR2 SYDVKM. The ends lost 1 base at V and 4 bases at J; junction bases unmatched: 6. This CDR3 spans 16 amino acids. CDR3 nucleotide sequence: TGTGCCAGCAGTTTATCGGGACTAGGATGGTACAATGAGCAGTTCTTC. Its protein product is CASSLSGLGWYNEQFF.